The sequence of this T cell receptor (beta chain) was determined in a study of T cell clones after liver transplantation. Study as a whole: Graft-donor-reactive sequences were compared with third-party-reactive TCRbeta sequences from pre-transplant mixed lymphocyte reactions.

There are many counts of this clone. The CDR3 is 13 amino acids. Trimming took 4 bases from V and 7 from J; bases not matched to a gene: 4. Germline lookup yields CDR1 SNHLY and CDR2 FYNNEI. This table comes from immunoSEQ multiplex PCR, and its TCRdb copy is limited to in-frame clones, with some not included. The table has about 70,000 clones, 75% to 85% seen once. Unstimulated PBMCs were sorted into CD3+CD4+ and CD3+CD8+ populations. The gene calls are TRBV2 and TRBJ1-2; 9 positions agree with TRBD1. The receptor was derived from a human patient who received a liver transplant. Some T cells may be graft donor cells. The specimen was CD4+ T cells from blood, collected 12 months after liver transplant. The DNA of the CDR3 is TGTGCCAGCAGTGGGCGGACAGGGGCTGGCTACACCTTC. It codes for CASSGRTGAGYTF.